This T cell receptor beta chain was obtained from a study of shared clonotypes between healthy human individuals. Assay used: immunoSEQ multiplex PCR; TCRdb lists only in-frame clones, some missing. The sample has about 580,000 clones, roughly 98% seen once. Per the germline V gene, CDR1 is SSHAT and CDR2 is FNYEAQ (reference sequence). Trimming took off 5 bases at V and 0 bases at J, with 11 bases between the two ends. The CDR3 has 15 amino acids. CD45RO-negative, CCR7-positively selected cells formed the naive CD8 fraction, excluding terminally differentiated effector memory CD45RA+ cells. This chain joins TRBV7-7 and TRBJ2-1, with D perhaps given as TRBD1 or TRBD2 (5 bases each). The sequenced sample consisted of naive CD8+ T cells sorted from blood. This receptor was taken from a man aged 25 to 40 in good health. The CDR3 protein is CASSEGTGSYNEQFF. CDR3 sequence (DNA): TGTGCCAGCAGCGAAGGGACCGGCTCCTACAATGAGCAGTTCTTC.